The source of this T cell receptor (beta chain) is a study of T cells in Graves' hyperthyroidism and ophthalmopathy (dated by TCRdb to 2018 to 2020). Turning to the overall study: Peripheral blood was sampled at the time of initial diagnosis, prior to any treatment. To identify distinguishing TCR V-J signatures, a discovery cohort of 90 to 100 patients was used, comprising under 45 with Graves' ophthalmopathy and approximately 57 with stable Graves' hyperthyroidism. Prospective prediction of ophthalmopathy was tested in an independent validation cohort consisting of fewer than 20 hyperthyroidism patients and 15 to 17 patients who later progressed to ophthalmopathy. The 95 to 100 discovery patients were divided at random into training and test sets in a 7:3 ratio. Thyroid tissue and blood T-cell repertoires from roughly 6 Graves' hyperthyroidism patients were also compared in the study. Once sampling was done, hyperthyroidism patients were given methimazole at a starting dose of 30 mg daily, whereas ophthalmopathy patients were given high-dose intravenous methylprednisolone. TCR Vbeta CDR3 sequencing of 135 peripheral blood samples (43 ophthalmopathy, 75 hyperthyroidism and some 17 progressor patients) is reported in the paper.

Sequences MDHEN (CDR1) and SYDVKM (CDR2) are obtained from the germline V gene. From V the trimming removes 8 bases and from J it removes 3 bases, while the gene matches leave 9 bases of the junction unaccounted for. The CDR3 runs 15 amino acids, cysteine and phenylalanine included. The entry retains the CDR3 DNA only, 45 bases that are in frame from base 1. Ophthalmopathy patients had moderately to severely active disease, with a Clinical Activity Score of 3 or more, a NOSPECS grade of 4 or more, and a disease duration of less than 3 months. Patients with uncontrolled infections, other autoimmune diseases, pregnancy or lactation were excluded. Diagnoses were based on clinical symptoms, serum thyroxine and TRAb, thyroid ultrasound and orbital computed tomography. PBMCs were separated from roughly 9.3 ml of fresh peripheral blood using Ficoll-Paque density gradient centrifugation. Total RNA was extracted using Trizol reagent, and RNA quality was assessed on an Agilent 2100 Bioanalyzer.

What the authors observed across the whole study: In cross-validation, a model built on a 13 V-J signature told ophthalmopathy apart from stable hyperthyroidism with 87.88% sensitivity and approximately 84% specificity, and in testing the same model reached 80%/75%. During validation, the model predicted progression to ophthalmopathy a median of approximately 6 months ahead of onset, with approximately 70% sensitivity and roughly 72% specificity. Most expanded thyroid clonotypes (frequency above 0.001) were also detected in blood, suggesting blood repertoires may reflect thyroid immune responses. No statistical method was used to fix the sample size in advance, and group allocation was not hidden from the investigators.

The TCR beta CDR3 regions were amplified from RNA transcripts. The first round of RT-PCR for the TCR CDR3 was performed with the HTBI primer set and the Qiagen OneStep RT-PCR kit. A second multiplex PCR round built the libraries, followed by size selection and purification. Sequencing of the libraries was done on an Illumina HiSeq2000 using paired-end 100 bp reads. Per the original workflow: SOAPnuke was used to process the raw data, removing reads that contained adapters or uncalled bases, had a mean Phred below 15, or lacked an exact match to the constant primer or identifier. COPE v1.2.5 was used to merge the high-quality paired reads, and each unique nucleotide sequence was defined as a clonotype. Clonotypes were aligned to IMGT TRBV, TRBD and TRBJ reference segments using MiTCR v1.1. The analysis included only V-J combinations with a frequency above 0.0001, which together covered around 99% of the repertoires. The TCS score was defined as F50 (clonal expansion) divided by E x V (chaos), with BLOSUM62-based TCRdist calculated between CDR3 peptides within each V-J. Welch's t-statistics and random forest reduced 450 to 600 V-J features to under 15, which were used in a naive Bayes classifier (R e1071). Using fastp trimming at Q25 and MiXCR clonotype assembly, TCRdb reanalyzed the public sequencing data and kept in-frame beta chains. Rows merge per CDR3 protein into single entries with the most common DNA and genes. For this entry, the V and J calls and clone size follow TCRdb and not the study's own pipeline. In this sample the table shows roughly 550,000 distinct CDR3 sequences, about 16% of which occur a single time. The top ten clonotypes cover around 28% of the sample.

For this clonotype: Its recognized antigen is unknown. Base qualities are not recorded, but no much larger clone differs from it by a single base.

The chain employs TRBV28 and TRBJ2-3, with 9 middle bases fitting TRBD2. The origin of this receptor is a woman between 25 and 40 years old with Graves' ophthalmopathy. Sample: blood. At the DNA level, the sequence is TGTGCCAGCGCCCCCCCCGGACTAGCGACAGATACGCAGTATTTT. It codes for CASAPPGLATDTQYF.